This entry is about one T cell receptor beta chain. Its antigen remains unidentified. Investigators divided CD4+ cells into CD45RA+ naive and CD45RA-negative memory subsets. This specimen comes from a study of shared clonotypes between healthy human individuals. Method: immunoSEQ multiplex PCR; TCRdb's copy keeps in-frame clones and lacks some. In the table there are 850,000 to 1,100,000 clones, about 80% of which are singletons. General study findings and limits: Non-shared clonotypes displayed generation probabilities falling below those of clonotypes present in all four donors.

Looked up from germline, CDR1 is SGHTA and CDR2 is FQGNSA. Between the trimmed V and J ends, which lost 0 bases and 5 bases, there was a span of 5 bases. There are 13 residues in the CDR3. The chain joins TRBV7-2 to TRBJ1-5; no clear D. This receptor was obtained from a man between 18 and 29 years old in good health. Some clones in this sample may be carry-over from other donors' samples. The sample was memory CD4+ T cells from PBMCs. Subset denoted: CD45RA-negative fraction. CDR3 DNA: TGTGCCAGCAGCTTAGCTGTCGATCAGCCCCAGCATTTT. This sequence encodes CASSLAVDQPQHF.